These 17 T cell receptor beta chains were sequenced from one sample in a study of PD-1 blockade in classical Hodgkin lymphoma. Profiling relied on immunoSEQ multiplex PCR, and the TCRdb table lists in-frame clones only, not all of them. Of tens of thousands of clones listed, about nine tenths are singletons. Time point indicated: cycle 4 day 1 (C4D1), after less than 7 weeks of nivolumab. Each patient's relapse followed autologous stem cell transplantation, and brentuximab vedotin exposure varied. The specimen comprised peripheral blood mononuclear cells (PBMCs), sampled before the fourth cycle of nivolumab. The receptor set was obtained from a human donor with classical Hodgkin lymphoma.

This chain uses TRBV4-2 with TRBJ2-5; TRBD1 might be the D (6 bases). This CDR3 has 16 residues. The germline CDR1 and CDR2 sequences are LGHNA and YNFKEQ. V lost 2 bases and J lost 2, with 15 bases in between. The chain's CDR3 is CASSQSTGTTQETQYF. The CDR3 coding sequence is TGTGCCAGCAGCCAATCAACCGGGACAACTCAAGAGACCCAGTACTTC.

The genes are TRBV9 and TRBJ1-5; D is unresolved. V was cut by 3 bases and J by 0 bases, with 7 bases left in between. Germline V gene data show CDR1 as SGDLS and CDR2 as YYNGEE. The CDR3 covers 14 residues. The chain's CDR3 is CASSAPYSNQPQHF. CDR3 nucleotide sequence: TGTGCCAGCAGCGCCCCCTATAGCAATCAGCCCCAGCATTTT.

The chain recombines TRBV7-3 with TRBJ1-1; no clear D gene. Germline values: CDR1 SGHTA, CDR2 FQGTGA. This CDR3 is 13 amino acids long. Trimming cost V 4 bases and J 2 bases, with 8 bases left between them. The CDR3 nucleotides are TGTGCCAGCAGCTCATCGGGAAACACTGAAGCTTTCTTT. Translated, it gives CASSSSGNTEAFF.

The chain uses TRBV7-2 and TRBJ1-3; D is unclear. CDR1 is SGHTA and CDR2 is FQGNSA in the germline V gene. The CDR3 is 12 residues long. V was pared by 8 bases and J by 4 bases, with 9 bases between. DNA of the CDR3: TGTGCCAGCTCAGCTTTCGGAAACACCATATATTTT. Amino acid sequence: CASSAFGNTIYF.

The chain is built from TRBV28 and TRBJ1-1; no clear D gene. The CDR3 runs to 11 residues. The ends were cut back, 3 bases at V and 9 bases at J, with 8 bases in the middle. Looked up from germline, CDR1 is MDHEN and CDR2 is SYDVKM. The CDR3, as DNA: TGTGCCAGCAGTTTGATCCGGCAAGCTTTCTTT. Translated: CASSLIRQAFF.

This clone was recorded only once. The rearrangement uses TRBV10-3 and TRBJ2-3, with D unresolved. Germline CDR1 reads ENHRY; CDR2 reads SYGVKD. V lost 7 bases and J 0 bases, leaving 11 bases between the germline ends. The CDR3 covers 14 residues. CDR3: CAIKGLTSTDTQYF. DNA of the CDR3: TGTGCCATCAAGGGCCTCACTAGCACAGATACGCAGTATTTT.

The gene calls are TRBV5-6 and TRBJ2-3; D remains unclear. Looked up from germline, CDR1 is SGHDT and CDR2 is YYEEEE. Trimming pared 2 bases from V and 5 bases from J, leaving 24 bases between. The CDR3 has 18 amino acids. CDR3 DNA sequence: TGTGCCAGCAGCTTTAAAATAAGTGACGGTTGGGATAAAGATACGCAGTATTTT. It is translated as CASSFKISDGWDKDTQYF.

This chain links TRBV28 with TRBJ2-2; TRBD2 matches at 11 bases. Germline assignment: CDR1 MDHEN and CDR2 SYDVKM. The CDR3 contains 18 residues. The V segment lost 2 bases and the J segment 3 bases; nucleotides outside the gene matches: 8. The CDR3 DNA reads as TGTGCCAGCAGTTTAACTAGCGGGAGTGGACTGGACACCGGGGAGCTGTTTTTT. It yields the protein CASSLTSGSGLDTGELFF.

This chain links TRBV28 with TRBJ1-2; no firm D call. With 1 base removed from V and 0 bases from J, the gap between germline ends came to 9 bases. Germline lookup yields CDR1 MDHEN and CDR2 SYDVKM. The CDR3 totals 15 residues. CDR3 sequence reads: CASSLLWPSNYGYTF. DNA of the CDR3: TGTGCCAGCAGTTTATTGTGGCCCTCTAACTATGGCTACACCTTC.

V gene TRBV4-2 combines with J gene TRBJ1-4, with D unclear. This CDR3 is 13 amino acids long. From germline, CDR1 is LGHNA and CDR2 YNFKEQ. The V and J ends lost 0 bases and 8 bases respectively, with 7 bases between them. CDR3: CASSQDGREKLFF. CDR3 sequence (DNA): TGTGCCAGCAGCCAAGATGGACGGGAAAAACTGTTTTTT.

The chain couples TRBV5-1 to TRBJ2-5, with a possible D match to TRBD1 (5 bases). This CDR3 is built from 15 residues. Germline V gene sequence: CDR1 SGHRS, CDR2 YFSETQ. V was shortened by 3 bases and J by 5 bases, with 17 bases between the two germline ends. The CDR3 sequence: CASSSLLSSGETQYF. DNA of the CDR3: TGCGCCAGCAGCTCCCTGTTGTCCTCAGGGGAGACCCAGTACTTC. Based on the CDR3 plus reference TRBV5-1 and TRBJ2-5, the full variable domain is KAGVTQTPRYLIKTRGQQVTLSCSPISGHRSVSWYQQTPGQGLQFLFEYFSETQRNKGNFPGRFSGRQFSNSRSEMNVSTLELGDSALYLCASSSLLSSGETQYFGPGTRLLVL.

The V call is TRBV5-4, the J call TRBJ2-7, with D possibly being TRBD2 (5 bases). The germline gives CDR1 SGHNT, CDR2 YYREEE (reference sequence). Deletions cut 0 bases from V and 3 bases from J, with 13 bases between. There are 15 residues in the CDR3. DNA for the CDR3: TGTGCCAGCAGCTTGGTTCCGGACTCAAACTACGAGCAGTACTTC. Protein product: CASSLVPDSNYEQYF.

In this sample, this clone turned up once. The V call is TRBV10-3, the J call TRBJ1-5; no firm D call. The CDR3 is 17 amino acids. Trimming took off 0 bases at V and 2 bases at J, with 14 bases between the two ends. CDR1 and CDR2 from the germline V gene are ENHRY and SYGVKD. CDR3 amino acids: CAISESYEGRGNQPQHF. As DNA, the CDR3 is TGTGCCATCAGTGAGTCGTATGAGGGTAGGGGCAATCAGCCCCAGCATTTT.

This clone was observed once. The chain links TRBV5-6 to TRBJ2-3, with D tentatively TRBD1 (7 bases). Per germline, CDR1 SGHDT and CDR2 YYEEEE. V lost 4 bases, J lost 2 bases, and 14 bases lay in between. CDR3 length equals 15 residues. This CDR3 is CASSIGGGSTDTQYF. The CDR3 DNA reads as TGTGCCAGCAGCATAGGAGGGGGCTCCACAGATACGCAGTATTTT.

The CDR3 nucleotides are TGTGCCAGCAGTTTAGGATACAATGAGCAGTTCTTC. Translated, it gives CASSLGYNEQFF. V usage is TRBV27 and J usage is TRBJ2-1; no clear D gene. The germline V gene encodes CDR1 MNHEY and CDR2 SMNVEV (reference sequence). CDR3 length: 12 amino acids. Trimming removed 2 bases from V and 4 bases from J, with 3 bases in between.

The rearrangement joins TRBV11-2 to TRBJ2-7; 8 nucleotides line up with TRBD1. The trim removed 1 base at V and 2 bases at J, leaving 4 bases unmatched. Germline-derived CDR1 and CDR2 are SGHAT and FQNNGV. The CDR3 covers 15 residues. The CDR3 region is CASSLVGTGPYEQYF. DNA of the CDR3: TGTGCCAGCAGCTTAGTCGGGACAGGCCCCTACGAGCAGTACTTC.

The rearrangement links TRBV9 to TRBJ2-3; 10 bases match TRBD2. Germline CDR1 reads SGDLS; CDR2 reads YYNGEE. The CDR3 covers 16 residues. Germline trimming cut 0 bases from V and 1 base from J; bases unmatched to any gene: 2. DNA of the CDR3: TGTGCCAGCAGCGTAGAAGCGGGGGGGCGCACAGATACGCAGTATTTT. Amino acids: CASSVEAGGRTDTQYF.